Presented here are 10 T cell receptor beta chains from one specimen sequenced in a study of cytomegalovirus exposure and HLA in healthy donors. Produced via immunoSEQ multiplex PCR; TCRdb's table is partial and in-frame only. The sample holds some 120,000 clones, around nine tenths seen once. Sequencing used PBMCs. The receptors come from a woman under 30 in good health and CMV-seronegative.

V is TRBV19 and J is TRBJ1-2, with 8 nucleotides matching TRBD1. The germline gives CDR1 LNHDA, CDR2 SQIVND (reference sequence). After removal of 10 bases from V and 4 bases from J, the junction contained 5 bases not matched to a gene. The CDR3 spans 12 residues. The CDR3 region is CATLTGAYGYTF. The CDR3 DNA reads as TGTGCCACTCTGACAGGGGCCTATGGCTACACCTTC.

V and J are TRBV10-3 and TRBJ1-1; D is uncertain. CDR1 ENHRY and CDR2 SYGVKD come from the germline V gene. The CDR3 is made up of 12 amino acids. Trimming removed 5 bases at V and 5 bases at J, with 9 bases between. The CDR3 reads CAISFGQTEAFF. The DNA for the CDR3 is TGTGCCATCAGTTTTGGGCAGACTGAAGCTTTCTTT.

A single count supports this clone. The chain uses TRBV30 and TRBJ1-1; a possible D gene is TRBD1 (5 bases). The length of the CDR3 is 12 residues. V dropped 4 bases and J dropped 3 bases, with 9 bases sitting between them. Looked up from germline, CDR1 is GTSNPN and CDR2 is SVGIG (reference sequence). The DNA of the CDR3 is TGTGCCTGGATAAACAGGTACACTGAAGCTTTCTTT. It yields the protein CAWINRYTEAFF.

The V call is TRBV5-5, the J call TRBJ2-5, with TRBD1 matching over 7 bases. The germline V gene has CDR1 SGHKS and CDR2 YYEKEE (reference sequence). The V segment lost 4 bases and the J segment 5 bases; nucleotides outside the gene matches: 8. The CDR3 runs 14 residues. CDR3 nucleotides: TGTGCCAGCAGCAATTACAGGGGTGGGGAGACCCAGTACTTC. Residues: CASSNYRGGETQYF.

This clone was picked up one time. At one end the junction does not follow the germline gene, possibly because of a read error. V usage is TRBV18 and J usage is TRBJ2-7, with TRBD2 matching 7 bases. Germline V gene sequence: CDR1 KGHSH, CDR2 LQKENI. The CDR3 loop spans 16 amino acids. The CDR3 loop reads CASSPLERETPYEQCF. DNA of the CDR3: TGTGCCAGCTCACCGCTGGAGCGGGAAACACCCTACGAGCAGTGCTTC.

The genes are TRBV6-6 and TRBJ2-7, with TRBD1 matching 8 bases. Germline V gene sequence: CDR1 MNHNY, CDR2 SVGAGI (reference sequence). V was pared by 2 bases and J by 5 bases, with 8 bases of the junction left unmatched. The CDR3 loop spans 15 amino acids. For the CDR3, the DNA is TGTGCCAGCAGTTACCTGACAGGGGTAAGGAACGAGCAGTACTTC. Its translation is CASSYLTGVRNEQYF.

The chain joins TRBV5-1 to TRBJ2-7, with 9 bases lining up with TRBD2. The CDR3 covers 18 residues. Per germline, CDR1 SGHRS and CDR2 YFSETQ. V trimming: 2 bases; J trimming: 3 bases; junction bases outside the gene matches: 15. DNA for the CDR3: TGCGCCAGCAGCTTAGGAACCGGGGTAGCGGGGGAGTACTACGAGCAGTACTTC. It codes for CASSLGTGVAGEYYEQYF.

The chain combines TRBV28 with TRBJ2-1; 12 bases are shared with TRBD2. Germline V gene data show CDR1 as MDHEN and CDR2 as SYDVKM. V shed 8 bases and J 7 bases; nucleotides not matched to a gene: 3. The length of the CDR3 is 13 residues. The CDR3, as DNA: TGTGCCAGCTCTAGCGGGGGGGGGAATGAGCAGTTCTTC. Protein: CASSSGGGNEQFF.

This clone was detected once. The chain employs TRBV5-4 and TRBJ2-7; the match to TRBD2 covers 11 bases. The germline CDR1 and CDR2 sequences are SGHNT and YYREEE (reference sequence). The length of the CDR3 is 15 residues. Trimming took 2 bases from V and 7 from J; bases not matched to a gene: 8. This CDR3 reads CASSFPLAGGLEQYF. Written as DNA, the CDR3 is TGTGCCAGCAGCTTCCCCCTAGCGGGAGGATTGGAGCAGTACTTC.

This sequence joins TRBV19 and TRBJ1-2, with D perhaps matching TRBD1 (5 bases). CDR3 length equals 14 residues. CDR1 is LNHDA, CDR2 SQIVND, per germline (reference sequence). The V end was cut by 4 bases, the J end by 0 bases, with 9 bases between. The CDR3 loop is CASSTLRANYGYTF. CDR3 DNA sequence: TGTGCCAGTAGTACGCTCAGGGCTAACTATGGCTACACCTTC.